The present entry profiles one TCR beta chain with its context. Its antigen is currently unknown. CDR3 length: 13 amino acids. The V gene's germline CDR1 is MNHEY and CDR2 SVGAGI. This record comes from a study of T cells expressing NK-cell markers. General study findings and limits: For 6 or 7 donors, the dominant NKG2C+ clonotypes made up roughly 1.0-7.5% of their CD8+ T cells.

5'RACE template switching built TCR beta cDNA with unique molecular identifiers. TCRdb reprocessed the 5' RACE reads, keeping one entry per CDR3 protein, no DNA. This table holds 150,000 to 170,000 distinct CDR3 sequences. Sequenced material: blood T cells: a sorted CD56 or NKG2C T cell subset, CD4+ or CD8+ T cells, or bulk PBMC T cells (not recorded which). The sequence was obtained from a woman between 50 and 59 years old in good health. The rearrangement joins TRBV6-5 to TRBJ2-2; without DNA, the TCRdb call of TRBD1 cannot be checked. This CDR3 is CASSWGVAGELFF.